Listed below are T cell receptor beta chains from one sample, sequenced in a study of blood T cell repertoires in COVID-19. Only in-frame clones appear in the TCRdb table, and some are missing; sequencing was by immunoSEQ multiplex PCR. This sample carries 300,000 to 350,000 clones, roughly 87% of them seen once, and the ten largest clones take 2% to 3%. The specimen sequenced was peripheral blood. The receptors come from a young man with active or convalescent COVID-19. CDR3s include the opening cysteine and the closing phenylalanine or tryptophan. A D gene is named only where the DNA matches it firmly. The size field is filled for only some rows; it gives once, few, many or a size class.

V: TRBV9
size: -
J: TRBJ1-2
D: TRBD1
CDR3: CASSVGGQGAFGYTF
DNA: TGTGCCAGCAGCGTAGGGGGACAGGGCGCCTTTGGCTACACCTTC

V: TRBV9
size: -
J: TRBJ1-3
D: -
CDR3: CASSRGAGNTIYF
DNA: TGTGCCAGCAGCCGGGGGGCTGGAAACACCATATATTTT

V: TRBV19
size: once
J: TRBJ1-1
D: -
CDR3: CASSPLGGRTEAFF
DNA: TGTGCCAGTAGCCCCTTGGGGGGTCGGACTGAAGCTTTCTTT

V: TRBV6-2/TRBV6-3
size: -
J: TRBJ2-3
D: -
CDR3: CASSSPANTQYF
DNA: TGTGCCAGCAGTTCACCAGCGAATACGCAGTATTTT

V: TRBV4-3
size: -
J: TRBJ2-7
D: TRBD2
CDR3: CASSQKPKLTAGYEQYF
DNA: TGCGCCAGCAGCCAAAAACCAAAACTCACAGCGGGGTACGAGCAGTACTTC

V: TRBV3-1/TRBV3-2
size: once
J: TRBJ2-3
D: TRBD2
CDR3: CASSQEEIAGGTDTQYF
DNA: TGTGCCAGCAGCCAAGAGGAAATAGCGGGGGGCACAGATACGCAGTATTTT

V: TRBV29-1
size: -
J: TRBJ2-3
D: TRBD2
CDR3: CSVESGGGVNTQYF
DNA: TGCAGCGTTGAAAGTGGCGGGGGGGTGAATACGCAGTATTTT

V: TRBV13
size: -
J: TRBJ1-4
D: TRBD1
CDR3: CASSIQGAREEKLFF
DNA: TGTGCCAGCAGCATACAGGGGGCGCGTGAGGAAAAACTGTTTTTT

V: TRBV19
size: -
J: TRBJ2-1
D: TRBD1
CDR3: CASSPGGQGAYNEQFF
DNA: TGTGCCAGTAGTCCAGGGGGACAGGGTGCCTACAATGAGCAGTTCTTC

V: TRBV24-1
size: once
J: TRBJ1-5
D: -
CDR3: CATSPGSVGQPQHF
DNA: TGTGCCACCAGTCCGGGGTCTGTAGGTCAGCCCCAGCATTTT

V: TRBV7-8
size: once
J: TRBJ2-7
D: TRBD1
CDR3: CASSSFRDRPSYEQYF
DNA: TGTGCCAGCAGCTCATTCCGGGACAGGCCATCCTACGAGCAGTACTTC

V: TRBV7-2
size: -
J: TRBJ1-2
D: -
CDR3: CASSLQGGGQGYGYTF
DNA: TGTGCCAGCAGCCTACAAGGGGGAGGGCAGGGCTATGGCTACACCTTC

V: TRBV7-8
size: -
J: TRBJ2-1
D: -
CDR3: CASSLDGGSEASSYNEQFF
DNA: TGTGCCAGCAGCTTAGATGGTGGTAGCGAGGCAAGCTCCTACAATGAGCAGTTCTTC

V: TRBV7-2
size: few
J: TRBJ1-1
D: -
CDR3: CASSSNRVMNTEAFF
DNA: TGTGCCAGCAGCTCAAACAGGGTAATGAACACTGAAGCTTTCTTT

V: TRBV7-9
size: -
J: TRBJ1-2
D: -
CDR3: CASSKSRGFYTF
DNA: TGTGCCAGCAGCAAATCAAGGGGCTTCTACACCTTC

V: TRBV4-3
size: once
J: TRBJ2-5
D: -
CDR3: CASSQDIRGETQYF
DNA: TGCGCCAGCAGCCAAGATATCCGGGGAGAGACCCAGTACTTC

V: TRBV9
size: -
J: TRBJ2-1
D: -
CDR3: CASSSWGPYNEQFF
DNA: TGTGCCAGCAGCTCATGGGGGCCTTACAATGAGCAGTTCTTC

V: TRBV5-4
size: -
J: TRBJ1-2
D: TRBD1
CDR3: CASSLDRGSVYGYTF
DNA: TGTGCCAGCAGCTTGGACAGGGGAAGTGTCTATGGCTACACCTTC

V: TRBV11-2
size: -
J: TRBJ2-1
D: -
CDR3: CASSPAVVINEQFF
DNA: TGTGCCAGCAGCCCCGCGGTAGTAATCAATGAGCAGTTCTTC

V: TRBV13
size: few
J: TRBJ1-2
D: -
CDR3: CASSLIRLVPNYTF
DNA: TGTGCCAGCAGCTTGATCAGACTAGTGCCCAACTACACCTTC

V: TRBV5-6
size: -
J: TRBJ1-1
D: -
CDR3: CASSSLGLMNTEAFF
DNA: TGTGCCAGCAGCTCCTTAGGACTGATGAACACTGAAGCTTTCTTT

V: TRBV7-6
size: -
J: TRBJ2-2
D: TRBD1
CDR3: CASSITGANTGELFF
DNA: TGTGCCAGCAGCATCACAGGGGCGAACACCGGGGAGCTGTTTTTT

V: TRBV6-6
size: -
J: TRBJ2-5
D: -
CDR3: CASSYYQGETQYF
DNA: TGTGCCAGCAGTTACTACCAGGGCGAGACCCAGTACTTC

V: TRBV14
size: -
J: TRBJ2-3
D: -
CDR3: CASSQGAWGRKAQYF
DNA: TGTGCCAGCAGCCAAGGGGCATGGGGCCGCAAAGCGCAGTATTTT

V: TRBV10-2
size: -
J: TRBJ2-3
D: -
CDR3: CASSEDAGLGDTQYF
DNA: TGCGCCAGCAGTGAGGACGCAGGGCTGGGGGATACGCAGTATTTT

V: TRBV5-4
size: few
J: TRBJ1-3
D: -
CDR3: CASSSPTGLTGNTIYF
DNA: TGTGCCAGCAGCAGTCCAACAGGGCTGACTGGAAACACCATATATTTT

V: TRBV6-6
size: once
J: TRBJ2-5
D: TRBD1
CDR3: CASSRTGDETQYF
DNA: TGTGCCAGCAGTCGGACAGGGGATGAGACCCAGTACTTC

V: TRBV24-1
size: -
J: TRBJ2-7
D: TRBD1
CDR3: CATRDSDRISYEQYF
DNA: TGTGCCACCAGGGATTCGGACAGGATCTCCTACGAGCAGTACTTC

V: TRBV4-1
size: -
J: TRBJ2-7
D: TRBD2
CDR3: CASSRSSGGPSYEQYF
DNA: TGCGCCAGCAGCCGCTCTAGCGGGGGGCCCTCCTACGAGCAGTACTTC

V: TRBV4-3
size: -
J: TRBJ2-3
D: -
CDR3: CASSSDISTDTQYF
DNA: TGCGCCAGCAGCAGCGATATTAGCACAGATACGCAGTATTTT

V: TRBV5-1
size: -
J: TRBJ2-2
D: TRBD1
CDR3: CASSSTGGMNTGELFF
DNA: TGCGCCAGCAGCTCTACAGGGGGGATGAACACCGGGGAGCTGTTTTTT

V: TRBV29-1
size: -
J: TRBJ1-2
D: TRBD1
CDR3: CSVPLKAGGNYGYTF
DNA: TGCAGCGTCCCTTTAAAAGCAGGGGGCAACTATGGCTACACCTTC

V: TRBV29-1
size: once
J: TRBJ1-2
D: -
CDR3: CSVGGGNYGYTF
DNA: TGCAGCGTTGGGGGGGGTAACTATGGCTACACCTTC

V: TRBV11-3
size: -
J: TRBJ2-1
D: TRBD2
CDR3: CASSFSGRSSSAYNEQFF
DNA: TGTGCCAGCAGCTTTAGCGGGAGATCTTCTTCGGCCTACAATGAGCAGTTCTTC

V: TRBV15
size: -
J: TRBJ2-3
D: TRBD2
CDR3: CATSRKSGGGTDTQYF
DNA: TGTGCCACCAGCAGAAAAAGCGGGGGGGGCACAGATACGCAGTATTTT

V: TRBV7-2
size: -
J: TRBJ2-4
D: -
CDR3: CASSYLGLQSSKNIQYF
DNA: TGTGCCAGCAGCTACCTAGGCCTTCAAAGCTCTAAAAACATTCAGTACTTC